This is a list of T cell receptor beta chains from one sample in a study of blood T cell repertoires in COVID-19. Assay used: immunoSEQ multiplex PCR; TCRdb lists only in-frame clones, some missing. In the table there are about 61,000 clones, 70% to 85% of which are singletons. Sequenced: peripheral blood. These receptors were collected from a woman in her 70s with acute or convalescent COVID-19. CDR3s include the opening cysteine and the closing phenylalanine or tryptophan. D genes are given only for firm matches. Not all rows give a size; the values are once, few, many and, for expanded clones, a class.

j_call clone_size d_call v_call cdr3_aa cdr3_nt
TRBJ1-4 . TRBD1 TRBV28 CASNQGATNEKLFF TGTGCCAGCAACCAGGGGGCAACTAATGAAAAACTGTTTTTT
TRBJ2-7 . . TRBV7-9 CASSLGRTFYEQYF TGTGCCAGCAGCTTAGGGCGGACATTCTACGAGCAGTACTTC
TRBJ2-7 . TRBD1 TRBV19 CASRTSGTASSYEQYF TGTGCCAGTAGAACGTCCGGGACAGCCTCCTCCTACGAGCAGTACTTC
TRBJ1-2 . TRBD1 TRBV30 CAWSAGGYYGYTF TGTGCCTGGAGTGCAGGGGGATACTATGGCTACACCTTC
TRBJ2-5 once TRBD1 TRBV6-5 CASSFDRGSQETQYF TGTGCCAGCAGTTTCGACAGGGGATCCCAAGAGACCCAGTACTTC
TRBJ2-4 . TRBD1 TRBV28 CASRGGQGAKNIQYF TGTGCCAGCAGGGGGGGACAGGGGGCCAAAAACATTCAGTACTTC
TRBJ2-7 once TRBD1 TRBV6-2/TRBV6-3 CASSPSETGGYEQYF TGTGCCAGCAGCCCCTCCGAGACAGGGGGGTACGAGCAGTACTTC
TRBJ2-7 few TRBD2 TRBV28 CASSALTPSGENEQYF TGTGCCAGCAGTGCCCTCACCCCTAGCGGGGAAAACGAGCAGTACTTC
TRBJ1-5 . TRBD1 TRBV7-8 CASSLPGQGQPQHF TGTGCCAGCAGCTTGCCGGGACAGGGGCAGCCCCAGCATTTT
TRBJ2-3 . . TRBV11-3 CASSGGASTDTQYF TGTGCCAGCAGCGGGGGGGCCAGCACAGATACGCAGTATTTT
TRBJ1-6 . TRBD1 TRBV7-9 CASSFDRAGRSPLHF TGTGCCAGCAGCTTCGACAGGGCAGGAAGGTCACCCCTCCACTTT
TRBJ1-2 . . TRBV29-1 CSVEDRRDTYGYTF TGCAGCGTTGAAGATCGGCGGGATACCTATGGCTACACCTTC
TRBJ2-2 . . TRBV5-4 CASRRPDSSRSVGTGELFF TGTGCCAGCAGGAGACCGGACAGTTCACGGTCTGTCGGGACCGGGGAGCTGTTTTTT
TRBJ1-2 . . TRBV5-6 CASSTGYGYTF TGTGCCAGCAGTACGGGTTATGGCTACACCTTC
TRBJ2-3 once TRBD1 TRBV7-2 CASSERQGATDTQYF TGTGCCAGCAGCGAAAGACAGGGGGCTACAGATACGCAGTATTTT
TRBJ2-5 . TRBD1 TRBV2 CASRGTGAAETQYF TGTGCCAGCAGGGGGACAGGGGCTGCGGAGACCCAGTACTTC
TRBJ1-3 few . TRBV10-2 CASSPAGSGNTIYF TGCGCCAGCAGTCCAGCCGGGTCTGGAAACACCATATATTTT
TRBJ2-5 . TRBD1 TRBV7-9 CASSSFSGTGEGETQYF TGTGCCAGCAGCTCCTTTTCCGGGACAGGGGAAGGAGAGACCCAGTACTTC
TRBJ2-5 . TRBD2 TRBV6-5 CASSYERGGLETQYF TGTGCCAGCAGTTACGAGCGGGGGGGCCTGGAGACCCAGTACTTC
TRBJ2-1 . . TRBV4-3 CASSQDRGGASYNEQFF TGCGCCAGCAGCCAAGATCGGGGCGGGGCGTCCTACAATGAGCAGTTCTTC
TRBJ1-1 . . TRBV15 CATLQDTEAFF TGTGCCACACTCCAGGACACTGAAGCTTTCTTT
TRBJ1-1 . . TRBV7-2 CASSLLGNTEAFF TGTGCCAGCAGCTTATTGGGCAACACTGAAGCTTTCTTT
TRBJ2-1 . TRBD2 TRBV11-2 CASSLGSRTSSNEQFF TGTGCCAGCAGCTTGGGGTCACGGACTAGCAGCAATGAGCAGTTCTTC
TRBJ1-5 once . TRBV28 CACQDSGNNQPQHF TGTGCCTGCCAGGACAGCGGGAACAATCAGCCCCAGCATTTT
TRBJ1-4 . . TRBV13 CASSPSQVVDATNEKLFF TGTGCCAGCAGCCCATCTCAGGTGGTGGATGCAACTAATGAAAAACTGTTTTTT
TRBJ2-2 . TRBD1 TRBV5-4 CASRGRTTGESTGELFF TGTGCCAGCAGAGGTAGGACAACAGGGGAATCCACCGGGGAGCTGTTTTTT
TRBJ1-6 few . TRBV9 CASSVAPGGGWSPLHF TGTGCCAGCAGCGTAGCTCCGGGGGGGGGTTGGTCACCCCTCCACTTT
TRBJ2-1 . TRBD2 TRBV6-5 CASSYLAGTYNEQFF TGTGCCAGCAGTTACTTAGCGGGGACATACAATGAGCAGTTCTTC
TRBJ2-7 . . TRBV30 CAWRDWYEQYF TGTGCCTGGAGAGACTGGTACGAGCAGTACTTC
TRBJ1-6 . . TRBV27 CASSLSPRGANSPLHF TGTGCCAGCAGTCTCTCCCCCCGGGGTGCTAATTCACCCCTCCACTTT
TRBJ2-5 once TRBD2 TRBV30 CAWSGIAGGQETQYF TGTGCCTGGAGTGGGATAGCGGGGGGTCAAGAGACCCAGTACTTC
TRBJ1-2 once TRBD1 TRBV5-4 CASSLDRGLSGYTF TGTGCCAGCAGTCTCGACAGGGGACTAAGTGGCTACACCTTC
TRBJ2-7 . . TRBV11-3 CASSAEGGYPHEQYF TGTGCCAGCAGCGCCGAAGGAGGGTATCCCCACGAGCAGTACTTC
TRBJ2-1 . . TRBV5-8 CASSLGGYGSDEQFF TGTGCCAGCAGCTTGGGAGGATATGGGAGCGATGAGCAGTTCTTC
TRBJ1-1 . . TRBV6-6 CASRLQAFEAFF TGTGCCAGCAGGCTACAGGCGTTCGAAGCTTTCTTT
TRBJ2-7 few . TRBV3-1/TRBV3-2 CASSQDGPYEQYF TGTGCCAGCAGCCAAGACGGTCCCTACGAGCAGTACTTC
TRBJ2-7 few TRBD2 TRBV7-6 CASSFASGGTAYEQYF TGTGCCAGCAGCTTCGCTAGCGGGGGGACCGCCTACGAGCAGTACTTC
TRBJ2-2 . TRBD1 TRBV5-4 CASSPPGAGGTGELFF TGTGCCAGCAGCCCCCCCGGGGCAGGGGGTACCGGGGAGCTGTTTTTT
TRBJ2-5 . TRBD2 TRBV5-1 CASSLWGGETQYF TGCGCCAGCAGCTTGTGGGGGGGAGAGACCCAGTACTTC
TRBJ2-5 . TRBD2 TRBV5-1 CASRTTGTSKETQYF TGCGCCAGCAGAACGACCGGGACTAGCAAAGAGACCCAGTACTTC
TRBJ1-2 few . TRBV27 CASSPLGGVNYGYTF TGTGCCAGCAGTCCTCTTGGAGGCGTCAACTATGGCTACACCTTC
TRBJ2-7 . . TRBV5-1 CASSLGSSYEQYF TGCGCCAGCAGCTTGGGGAGTTCCTACGAGCAGTACTTC
TRBJ2-3 . TRBD2 TRBV6-4 CASSEVKRGAVDTQYF TGTGCCAGCAGTGAAGTGAAGCGGGGGGCCGTGGATACGCAGTATTTT
TRBJ2-3 . TRBD2 TRBV30 CAWCPGTTAGTDTQYF TGTGCCTGGTGTCCCGGGACTACCGCTGGCACAGATACGCAGTATTTT
TRBJ1-5 . TRBD1 TRBV16 CASSPRTGGGQPQHF TGTGCCAGCAGCCCCCGGACAGGGGGCGGACAGCCCCAGCATTTT